The table lists the clone carrying this T cell receptor (beta chain) with a few counts. TCR cDNA was made by 5'RACE template switching, adding a universal primer site and UMIs. TCRdb recomputed calls from the 5' RACE reads with MiXCR, one row per CDR3 protein. The repertoire holds hundreds of thousands of distinct CDR3 sequences, with roughly an eighth as singletons. The CDR3 has 17 residues. Trimming cost V 6 bases and J 0 bases, with 18 bases left between them. Looked up from germline, CDR1 is MNHEY and CDR2 is SVGEGT. The data were taken from a study of T cells after yellow fever vaccination. The TCR sequence derives from a man aged 30 to 39 who received the YFV17D yellow fever vaccine. The sequencing used PBMCs, collected on the day of the yellow fever booster vaccination. V usage is TRBV6-2 or TRBV6-3 and J usage is TRBJ1-3; possibly TRBD1 for D (5 bases). CDR3 sequence reads: CASRPREGRSSGNTIYF. CDR3 sequence (DNA): TGTGCCAGCAGACCAAGGGAGGGACGGAGCTCTGGAAACACCATATATTTT.